Sequencing of this T cell receptor beta chain was carried out in a study of T cells after yellow fever vaccination. Study results and caveats: The study found a weaker secondary response that peaked faster, day 5 versus 15. Subsequent to the booster, the majority of primary-vaccination clones reappeared (about 97% CD4, around 90% CD8).

A word on this clonotype: The antigen remains undetermined.

The V and J ends lost 7 bases and 0 bases, in that order; junction bases with no gene match: 2. CDR1 MNHNS and CDR2 SASEGT come from the germline V gene. This CDR3 comprises 14 residues. 5'RACE template switching generated TCR cDNA, adding a universal primer site and UMIs. TCRdb reprocessed the 5' RACE reads with MiXCR, giving one entry per CDR3 protein. The sample lists hundreds of thousands of distinct CDR3 sequences, about 12% seen once, with about 15% in the top ten. The chain uses TRBV6-1 and TRBJ2-1; 8 bases are a match to TRBD2. The source of this sequence is a young man who received the YFV17D yellow fever vaccine. The specimen was PBMCs, collected on the day of the yellow fever booster vaccination. CDR3 sequence: CASKRGPSYNEQFF. CDR3 nucleotide sequence: TGTGCCAGCAAGCGGGGGCCCTCCTACAATGAGCAGTTCTTC.